This TCR beta chain was profiled in a study of OX40 agonist ivuxolimab in advanced cancers. Whole-study context: Those enrolled were roughly 80% male, with a mean age of 60 years and ages from about 20 to 79.

Germline CDR1 is WSHSY and CDR2 is SAAADI. Trimming cost V 3 bases and J 2 bases; bases outside gene matches: 4. The CDR3 is made up of 15 amino acids. Produced via immunoSEQ multiplex PCR; TCRdb's table is partial and in-frame only. The sample includes 55,000 to 75,000 clones, about nine tenths of them seen just once. The chain recombines TRBV10-2 with TRBJ2-7; TRBD2 agrees at 10 bases. This material consisted of CD4+ or CD8+ T cells sorted from blood, taken in a trial of the OX40 agonist ivuxolimab. The sequence was collected from an adult with an advanced solid tumor such as melanoma, head and neck, liver or kidney cancer. CDR3 loop: CASSDGAGGTYEQYF. The CDR3 nucleotides are TGCGCCAGCAGTGACGGAGCGGGAGGGACCTACGAGCAGTACTTC.